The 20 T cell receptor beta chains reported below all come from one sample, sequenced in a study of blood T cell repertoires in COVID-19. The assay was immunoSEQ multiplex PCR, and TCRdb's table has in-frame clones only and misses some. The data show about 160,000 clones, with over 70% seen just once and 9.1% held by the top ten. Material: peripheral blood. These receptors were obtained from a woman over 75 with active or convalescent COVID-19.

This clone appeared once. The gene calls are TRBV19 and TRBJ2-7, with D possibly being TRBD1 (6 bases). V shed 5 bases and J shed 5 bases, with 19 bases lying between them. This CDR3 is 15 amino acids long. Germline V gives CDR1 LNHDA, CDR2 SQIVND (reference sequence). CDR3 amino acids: CASSETPGARDEQYF. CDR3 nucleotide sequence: TGTGCCAGTAGTGAAACCCCAGGGGCGCGCGACGAGCAGTACTTC.

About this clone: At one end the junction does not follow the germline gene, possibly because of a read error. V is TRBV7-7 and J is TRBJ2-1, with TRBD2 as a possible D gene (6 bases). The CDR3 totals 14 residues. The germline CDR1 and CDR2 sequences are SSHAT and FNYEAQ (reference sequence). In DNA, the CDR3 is TGTGCTAGCAGCGCAAGGGACTTCGACAATGAGCAGTTCTTC. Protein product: CASSARDFDNEQFF.

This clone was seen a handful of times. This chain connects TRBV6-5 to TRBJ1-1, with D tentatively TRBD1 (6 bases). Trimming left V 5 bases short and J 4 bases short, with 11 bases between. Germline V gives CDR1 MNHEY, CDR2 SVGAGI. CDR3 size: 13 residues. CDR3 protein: CASSRTVATEAFF. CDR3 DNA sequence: TGTGCCAGCAGTAGGACAGTAGCCACTGAAGCTTTCTTT.

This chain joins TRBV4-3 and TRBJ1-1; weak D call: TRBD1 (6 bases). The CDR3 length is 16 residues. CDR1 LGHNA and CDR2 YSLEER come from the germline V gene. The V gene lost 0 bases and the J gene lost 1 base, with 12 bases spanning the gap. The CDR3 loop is CASSQEDRLPNTEAFF. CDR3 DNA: TGCGCCAGCAGCCAAGAAGACAGGCTTCCGAACACTGAAGCTTTCTTT.

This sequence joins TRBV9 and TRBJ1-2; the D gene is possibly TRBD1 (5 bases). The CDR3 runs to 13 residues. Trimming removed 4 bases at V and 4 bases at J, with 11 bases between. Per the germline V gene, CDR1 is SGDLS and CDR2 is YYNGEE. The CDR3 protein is CASSTQDVYGYTF. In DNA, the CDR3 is TGTGCCAGCAGCACACAGGATGTCTATGGCTACACCTTC.

The CDR3: CASSLPSGGPPEGEQYF. In DNA, the CDR3 is TGTGCCAGCAGCTTACCTAGCGGGGGCCCCCCCGAGGGCGAGCAGTACTTC. V usage is TRBV7-6 and J usage is TRBJ2-7, with 10 bases identical to TRBD2. The CDR3 extends over 17 amino acids. V shed 2 bases, J shed 6 bases, and the junction held 13 bases outside the gene matches. CDR1 is SGHVS and CDR2 is FNYEAQ in the germline V gene.

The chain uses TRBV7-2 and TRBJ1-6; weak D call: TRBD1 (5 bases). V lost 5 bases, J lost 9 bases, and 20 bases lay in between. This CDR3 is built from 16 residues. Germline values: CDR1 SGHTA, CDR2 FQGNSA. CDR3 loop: CASSPGQFSIRSPLHF. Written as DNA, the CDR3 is TGTGCCAGCAGCCCCGGACAATTTTCCATCCGTTCACCCCTCCACTTT.

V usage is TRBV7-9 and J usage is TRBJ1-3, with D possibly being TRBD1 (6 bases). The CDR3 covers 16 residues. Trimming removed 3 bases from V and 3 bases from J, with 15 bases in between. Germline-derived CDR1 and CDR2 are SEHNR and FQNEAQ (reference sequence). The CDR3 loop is CASSLYQGRSGNTIYF. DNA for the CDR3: TGTGCCAGCAGCTTGTATCAGGGGAGAAGTGGAAACACCATATATTTT.

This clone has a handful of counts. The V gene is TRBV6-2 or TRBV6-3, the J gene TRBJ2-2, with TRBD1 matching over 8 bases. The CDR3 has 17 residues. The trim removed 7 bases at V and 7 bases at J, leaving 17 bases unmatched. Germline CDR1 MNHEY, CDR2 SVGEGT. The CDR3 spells CASTPGTGGPLGGELFF. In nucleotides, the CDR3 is TGTGCCAGCACCCCGGGGACAGGAGGACCTCTGGGCGGGGAGCTGTTTTTT.

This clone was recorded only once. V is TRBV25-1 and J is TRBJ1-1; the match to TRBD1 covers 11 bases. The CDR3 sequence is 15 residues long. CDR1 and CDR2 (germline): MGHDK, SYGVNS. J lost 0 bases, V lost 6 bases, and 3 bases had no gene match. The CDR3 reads CASSWGQGVNTEAFF. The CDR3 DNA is TGTGCCAGCAGCTGGGGACAGGGGGTGAACACTGAAGCTTTCTTT.

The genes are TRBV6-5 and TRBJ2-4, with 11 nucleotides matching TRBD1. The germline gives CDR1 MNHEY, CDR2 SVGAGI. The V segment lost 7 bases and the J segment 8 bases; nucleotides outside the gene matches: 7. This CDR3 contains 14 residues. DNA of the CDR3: TGTGCCAGCACCGGGACAGGGGGTATCTACATTCAGTACTTC. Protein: CASTGTGGIYIQYF.

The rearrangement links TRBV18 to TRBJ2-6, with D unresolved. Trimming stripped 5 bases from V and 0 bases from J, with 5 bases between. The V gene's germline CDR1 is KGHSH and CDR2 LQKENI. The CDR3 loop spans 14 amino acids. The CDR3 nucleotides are TGTGCCAGCTCAGCAGGCTCTGGGGCCAACGTCCTGACTTTC. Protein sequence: CASSAGSGANVLTF. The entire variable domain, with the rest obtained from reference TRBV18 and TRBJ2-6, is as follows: NAGVMQNPRHLVRRRGQEARLRCSPMKGHSHVYWYRQLPEEGLKFMVYLQKENIIDESGMPKERFSAEFPKEGPSILRIQQVVRGDSAAYFCASSAGSGANVLTFGAGSRLTVL.

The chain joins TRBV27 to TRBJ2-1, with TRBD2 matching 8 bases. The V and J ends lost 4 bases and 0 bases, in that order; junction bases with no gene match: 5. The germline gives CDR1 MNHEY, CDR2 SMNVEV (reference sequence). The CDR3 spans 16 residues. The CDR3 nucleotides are TGTGCCAGCAGTTCAAGCGGGGGCCACTCCTACAATGAGCAGTTCTTC. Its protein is CASSSSGGHSYNEQFF.

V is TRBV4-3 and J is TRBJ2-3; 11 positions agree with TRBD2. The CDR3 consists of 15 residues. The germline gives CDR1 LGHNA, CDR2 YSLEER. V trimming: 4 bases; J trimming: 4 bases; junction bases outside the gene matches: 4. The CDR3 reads CASSRTSGGADTQYF. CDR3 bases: TGCGCCAGCAGCCGAACTAGCGGGGGTGCAGATACGCAGTATTTT.

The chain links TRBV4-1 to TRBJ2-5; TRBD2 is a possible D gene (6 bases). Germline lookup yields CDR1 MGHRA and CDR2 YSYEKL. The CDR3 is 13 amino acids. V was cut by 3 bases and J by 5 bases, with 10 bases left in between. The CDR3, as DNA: TGCGCCAGCAGCCAGGGTGGGGGGGAGACCCAGTACTTC. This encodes CASSQGGGETQYF.

The CDR3 DNA reads TGTGCCAGCAGCCCAACAGGGGTCAGCTCACCCCTCCACTTT. Encoded protein: CASSPTGVSSPLHF. The chain couples TRBV13 to TRBJ1-6; 7 bases line up with TRBD1. The germline CDR1 and CDR2 sequences are PRHDT and FYEKMQ (reference sequence). With V trimmed by 5 bases and J by 10 bases, 8 bases remained unmatched. This CDR3 is 14 amino acids long.

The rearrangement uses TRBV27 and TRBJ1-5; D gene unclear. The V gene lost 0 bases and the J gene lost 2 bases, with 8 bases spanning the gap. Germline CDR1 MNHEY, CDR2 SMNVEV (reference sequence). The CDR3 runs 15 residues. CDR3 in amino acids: CASSLSREGNQPQHF. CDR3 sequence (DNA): TGTGCCAGCAGTTTATCGCGGGAGGGCAATCAGCCCCAGCATTTT.

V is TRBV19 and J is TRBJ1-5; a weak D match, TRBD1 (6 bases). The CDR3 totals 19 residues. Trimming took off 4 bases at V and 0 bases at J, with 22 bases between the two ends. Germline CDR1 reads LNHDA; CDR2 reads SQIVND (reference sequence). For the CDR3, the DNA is TGTGCCAGTAGTACGATGGGCCAGGGTAGGGGGTTTAGCAATCAGCCCCAGCATTTT. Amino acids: CASSTMGQGRGFSNQPQHF.

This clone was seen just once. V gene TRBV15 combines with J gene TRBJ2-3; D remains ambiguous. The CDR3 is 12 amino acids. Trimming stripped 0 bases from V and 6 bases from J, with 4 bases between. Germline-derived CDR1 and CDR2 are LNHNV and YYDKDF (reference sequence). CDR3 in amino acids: CATSRDRDTQYF. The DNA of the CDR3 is TGTGCCACCAGCAGAGACAGGGATACGCAGTATTTT.

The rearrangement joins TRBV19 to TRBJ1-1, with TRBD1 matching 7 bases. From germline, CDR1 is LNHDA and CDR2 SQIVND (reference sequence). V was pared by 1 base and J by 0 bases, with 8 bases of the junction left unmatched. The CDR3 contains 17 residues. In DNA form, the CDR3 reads TGTGCCAGTAGTATAGTCCAGGGGGACGGTATGAACACTGAAGCTTTCTTT. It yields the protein CASSIVQGDGMNTEAFF.